This entry features one T cell receptor (beta chain) sequence. Its target is not known. The data belong to a study of T cell responses to AZD1222 COVID-19 vaccine. Germline trimming cut 8 bases from V and 4 bases from J; bases unmatched to any gene: 13. The CDR3 spans 15 residues. Whole-study results and caveats: Unmutated variant regions are reportedly the target of nearly half of TCRs that are spike-specific. Clonal diversity was possibly underestimated, and the donors were mostly white British, with more females. Spike-specific TCR breadth and depth went up after people got two AZD1222 doses. Spike-wide vaccine-associated CD4 TCRs dominated at 160-218 and 743-854.

The method was immunoSEQ multiplex PCR; TCRdb's version includes in-frame clones alone and lacks a portion of them. The data show some 89,000 clones, roughly 89% seen once. Sequencing used peripheral blood, obtained on day 0 of AZD1222 vaccination. This clonotype originated in an adult in good health. The chain combines TRBV23-1 with TRBJ1-2, with 7 bases aligning to TRBD1. TRBV23-1 falls under the ORF class, with uncertain function. CDR3 region: CASVERGPVFYGYTF. CDR3 bases: TGCGCCAGCGTGGAAAGGGGGCCGGTCTTCTATGGCTACACCTTC.